One and the same sample provided the 31 T cell receptor beta chains below, sequenced in a study of spatial heterogeneity in lung cancer. One entry per CDR3 protein, called by TCRdb with MiXCR from the 5' RACE reads. The table shows roughly 25,000 distinct CDR3 sequences, with around 7% occurring only once. The time point: sample taken at primary tumor resection. The sequenced sample was PBMCs, obtained at surgery. The receptors derive from a male donor with early-stage non-small cell lung cancer.

This clonotype occurred many times. The J gene is TRBJ1-4, the V gene TRBV4-1; no clear D gene. The V end lost 1 base, the J end lost 5 bases, and 23 bases lay between the germline ends. The germline V gene has CDR1 MGHRA and CDR2 YSYEKL. The CDR3 is 19 amino acids. CDR3 residues: CASSQAPVNLAAINEKLFF. In DNA, the CDR3 is TGCGCCAGCAGCCAAGCCCCAGTCAATCTGGCAGCGATAAATGAAAAACTGTTTTTT.

This clonotype has ten or more counts. The chain uses TRBV6-1 and TRBJ1-5, with unresolved D. This CDR3 is built from 15 residues. Per the germline V gene, CDR1 is MNHNS and CDR2 is SASEGT. The germline V and J ends were trimmed by 2 bases and 7 bases, with 15 bases remaining between them. The chain's CDR3 is CASSENIWGNQPQHF. Here the CDR3 DNA reads TGTGCCAGCAGTGAAAATATATGGGGTAACCAGCCCCAGCATTTT.

Ten or more counts support this clonotype. This rearrangement joins TRBV5-1 to TRBJ1-4; 10 bases match TRBD1. V lost 4 bases and J lost 8; bases outside the gene matches: 8. Germline-derived CDR1 and CDR2 are SGHRS and YFSETQ. The CDR3 totals 15 residues. CDR3 in amino acids: CASSRTGTGEEKLFF. For the CDR3, the DNA is TGCGCCAGCAGCAGAACCGGGACAGGGGAAGAAAAACTGTTTTTT.

This clonotype was picked up many times. This chain joins TRBV2 and TRBJ2-5; no reliable D call. V dropped 3 bases and J dropped 4 bases, with 15 bases sitting between them. CDR1 and CDR2 from the germline V gene are SNHLY and FYNNEI. This CDR3 has 15 residues. The CDR3 region has the DNA TGTGCCAGCAGTGATGGACCCTTCGTGGGAGAGACCCAGTACTTC. Translation gives CASSDGPFVGETQYF.

This clonotype appeared many times. The V and J genes are TRBV20-1 and TRBJ1-5, with D maybe TRBD1 (6 bases). The CDR3 length is 13 residues. V lost 3 bases, J lost 1 base, and 7 bases lay in between. Germline CDR1 and CDR2: DFQATT and SNEGSKA (reference sequence). CDR3 amino acids: CSARRGSNQPQHF. DNA of the CDR3: TGCAGTGCTAGGAGGGGGAGCAATCAGCCCCAGCATTTT.

This clonotype was detected many times. V gene TRBV10-1 combines with J gene TRBJ1-5; a possible D gene is TRBD1 (6 bases). Trimming left V 8 bases short and J 5 bases short, with 16 bases between. CDR3 size: 14 residues. In germline, CDR1 is WNHNN, CDR2 SYGVQD (reference sequence). The CDR3 sequence: CASSGAGGDQPQHF. The CDR3 DNA reads as TGCGCCAGCTCAGGGGCGGGAGGTGATCAGCCCCAGCATTTT.

The table lists this clonotype with a few counts. The chain combines TRBV2 with TRBJ2-5; D could derive from TRBD1 or TRBD2 (5 bases each). The CDR3 totals 14 residues. Trimming left V 0 bases short and J 10 bases short, with 15 bases between. CDR1 and CDR2 from the germline V gene are SNHLY and FYNNEI. CDR3 residues: CASSEALGTENQYF. The CDR3 DNA sequence: TGTGCCAGCAGTGAAGCGCTCGGGACCGAAAACCAGTACTTC.

V gene TRBV10-3 combines with J gene TRBJ1-6; D gene uncertain. Between the trimmed V and J ends, which lost 10 bases and 8 bases, there was a span of 15 bases. The germline CDR1 and CDR2 sequences are ENHRY and SYGVKD. The CDR3 consists of 13 residues. The CDR3 region is CATSVERDSPLHF. The CDR3 DNA reads TGTGCCACCAGCGTGGAGCGGGATTCACCCCTCCACTTT.

This clonotype was seen ten or more times. The chain couples TRBV20-1 to TRBJ1-6; 8 bases are shared with TRBD1. Germline lookup yields CDR1 DFQATT and CDR2 SNEGSKA (reference sequence). J lost 7 bases, V lost 3 bases, and 8 bases had no gene match. The CDR3 extends over 15 amino acids. CDR3 sequence reads: CSARHRTGLNSPLHF. Written as DNA, the CDR3 is TGCAGTGCTAGGCACCGGACAGGGCTGAATTCACCCCTCCACTTT.

This clonotype has ten or more counts. The V call is TRBV25-1, the J call TRBJ2-1; 13 bases agree with TRBD2. The germline V gene has CDR1 MGHDK and CDR2 SYGVNS. The CDR3 is 15 residues long. The trim removed 5 bases at V and 10 bases at J, leaving 8 bases unmatched. In DNA, the CDR3 is TGTGCCAGCAGTTTGGGACTAGCGGGAAGAGAGGAGCAGTTCTTC. Its protein is CASSLGLAGREEQFF.

Comments on this clonotype: A much more abundant neighbour one base away suggests this may be a read error. This chain connects TRBV28 to TRBJ2-1; tentatively, D is TRBD2 (7 bases). Per the germline V gene, CDR1 is MDHEN and CDR2 is SYDVKM. With 5 bases removed from V and 7 bases from J, the gap between germline ends came to 18 bases. CDR3 length: 15 residues. CDR3: CASSLGGRSRNEQFF. In DNA form, the CDR3 reads TGTGCCAGCAGTCTGGGGGGGCGGTCGAGGAATGAGCAGTTCTTC.

This clonotype was counted at least ten times. V and J are TRBV7-3 and TRBJ1-1, with D possibly TRBD1 on 6 matching bases. The CDR3 contains 14 residues. Looked up from germline, CDR1 is SGHTA and CDR2 is FQGTGA. V was pared by 5 bases and J by 5 bases, with 15 bases between. CDR3 coding DNA: TGTGCCAGCAGCCTGGGGGGCTCTGGGACTGAAGCTTTCTTT. Encoded protein: CASSLGGSGTEAFF.

By its share, this clonotype is medium-sized. The gene calls are TRBV11-1 and TRBJ2-3; D is unclear. This CDR3 has 13 amino acids. The ends were cut back, 5 bases at V and 3 bases at J, with 9 bases in the middle. The V gene's germline CDR1 is SGHAT and CDR2 FQDESV (reference sequence). The CDR3, as DNA: TGTGCCAGCAGCACCCGAAGGACAGATACGCAGTATTTT. This gives the protein CASSTRRTDTQYF.

This clonotype was observed at least ten times. The genes are TRBV4-1 and TRBJ2-1; TRBD1 aligns across 8 bases. Germline V gene data show CDR1 as MGHRA and CDR2 as YSYEKL. Germline trimming cut 3 bases from V and 5 bases from J; bases unmatched to any gene: 9. The CDR3 loop spans 16 amino acids. CDR3 loop: CASSHLNRGYNNEQFF. For the CDR3, the DNA is TGCGCCAGCAGCCACCTAAACAGGGGGTACAACAATGAGCAGTTCTTC.

This clonotype was seen repeatedly, ten times or more. The CDR3 spells CASSQDPRAEAFF. In nucleotides, the CDR3 is TGTGCCAGCAGCCAAGACCCCAGGGCTGAAGCTTTCTTT. The chain recombines TRBV14 with TRBJ1-1; D might be TRBD1 (5 bases). CDR3 length: 13 amino acids. CDR1 is SGHDN and CDR2 is FVKESK in the germline V gene. V dropped 0 bases and J dropped 6 bases, with 8 bases sitting between them.

This clonotype was seen repeatedly, ten times or more. The chain combines TRBV29-1 with TRBJ2-7; D is undetermined. The CDR3 is made up of 14 amino acids. The V gene lost 4 bases and the J gene lost 0 bases, with 13 bases spanning the gap. The germline V gene has CDR1 SQVTM and CDR2 ANQGSEA. The CDR3 protein is CSVGDSLDSYEQYF. CDR3 in DNA: TGCAGCGTTGGAGACTCCCTAGACTCCTACGAGCAGTACTTC.

This clonotype was seen only a few times. The chain carries TRBV5-1 and TRBJ2-5, with 8 bases identical to TRBD2. There are 14 residues in the CDR3. V shed 4 bases and J 4 bases; nucleotides not matched to a gene: 6. Germline lookup yields CDR1 SGHRS and CDR2 YFSETQ. The CDR3 nucleotides are TGCGCCAGCAGCCCCGGGACTAGGGCAGAGACCCAGTACTTC. Its translation is CASSPGTRAETQYF.

This clonotype showed up just a few times. The genes are TRBV28 and TRBJ1-1, with D perhaps matching TRBD1 (5 bases). Germline assignment: CDR1 MDHEN and CDR2 SYDVKM. This CDR3 has 13 amino acids. V was pared by 6 bases and J by 2 bases, with 10 bases between. The chain's CDR3 is CASSPGGNTEAFF. The CDR3 DNA reads as TGTGCCAGCAGCCCCGGGGGAAACACTGAAGCTTTCTTT.

Many counts were recorded for this clonotype. The chain uses TRBV19 and TRBJ2-1; D uncertain. Trimming cost V 5 bases and J 0 bases, with 8 bases left between them. Germline V CDR1 and CDR2: LNHDA, SQIVND (reference sequence). The CDR3 loop spans 14 amino acids. CDR3 nucleotide sequence: TGTGCCAGTAGTGTATCAGGCTCCTACAATGAGCAGTTCTTC. This sequence encodes CASSVSGSYNEQFF.

This clonotype was found many times. The chain links TRBV25-1 to TRBJ2-7; 14 positions match TRBD2. V shed 4 bases and J 6 bases; nucleotides not matched to a gene: 5. CDR3 length equals 15 residues. Looked up from germline, CDR1 is MGHDK and CDR2 is SYGVNS. CDR3 loop: CASSGGTSGSPEQYF. CDR3 DNA sequence: TGTGCCAGCAGTGGAGGGACTAGCGGGAGTCCCGAGCAGTACTTC.

In this sample, this clonotype turned up a few times. This chain links TRBV6-1 with TRBJ1-5; D is ambiguous. The germline V gene encodes CDR1 MNHNS and CDR2 SASEGT. The V and J ends lost 2 bases and 7 bases respectively, with 6 bases between them. CDR3 length equals 12 residues. The DNA of the CDR3 is TGTGCCAGCAGTGAACATGGCCAGCCCCAGCATTTT. It specifies CASSEHGQPQHF.

This clonotype was found many times. CDR3 in amino acids: CASSLAGGSYEQYF. The CDR3 DNA sequence: TGTGCCAGCAGCTTAGCAGGTGGATCCTACGAGCAGTACTTC. V gene TRBV11-1 combines with J gene TRBJ2-7; D uncertain. Germline assignment: CDR1 SGHAT and CDR2 FQDESV (reference sequence). V lost 0 bases, J lost 1 base, and 7 bases lay in between. The CDR3 is 14 amino acids.

This clonotype came up many times. This sequence joins TRBV3-1 and TRBJ1-1; D perhaps matches TRBD1 (6 bases). Deletions cut 0 bases from V and 2 bases from J, with 19 bases between. This CDR3 is built from 18 residues. The V gene's germline CDR1 is LGHDT and CDR2 YNNKEL (reference sequence). The CDR3 nucleotides are TGTGCCAGCAGCCAAGATGGGGGGGCGACGGGGATTAACACTGAAGCTTTCTTT. This gives the protein CASSQDGGATGINTEAFF.

In this sample, this clonotype turned up many times. The chain recombines TRBV21-1 with TRBJ2-1; no check of the table's D call, TRBD1, against the DNA was made. TRBV21-1 is a pseudogene segment. The CDR3 runs to 11 residues. CDR3 in amino acids: CASTRGNEQFF. The CDR3 DNA sequence: TGTGCCAGCACAAGGGGTAATGAGCAGTTCTTC.

This clonotype was observed at least ten times. This chain links TRBV5-1 with TRBJ2-5; D call uncertain. The CDR3 runs to 13 residues. With 6 bases removed from V and 2 bases from J, the gap between germline ends came to 11 bases. Germline V gene data show CDR1 as SGHRS and CDR2 as YFSETQ. CDR3 nucleotides: TGCGCCAGCACCCCGCTTATACAAGAGACCCAGTACTTC. It is translated as CASTPLIQETQYF.

This clonotype qualifies as medium-sized. This chain uses TRBV5-1 with TRBJ2-7; D is unclear. Per germline, CDR1 SGHRS and CDR2 YFSETQ. There are 13 residues in the CDR3. Between the trimmed V and J ends, which lost 3 bases and 2 bases, there was a span of 9 bases. This CDR3 reads CASSSDGAYEQYV. The CDR3 DNA is TGCGCCAGCAGCTCGGACGGAGCCTACGAGCAGTACGTC.

The chain is built from TRBV20-1 and TRBJ2-3; 12 bases are shared with TRBD2. Per germline, CDR1 DFQATT and CDR2 SNEGSKA (reference sequence). Trimming cost V 2 bases and J 2 bases; bases outside gene matches: 5. The CDR3 has 16 amino acids. Written as DNA, the CDR3 is TGCAGTGCTAGACCCGGACTAGCGGGATCCACAGATACGCAGTATTTT. Amino acids: CSARPGLAGSTDTQYF.

The sample holds many counts of this clonotype. The rearrangement uses TRBV5-6 and TRBJ1-5; no definite D call. Trimming cost V 2 bases and J 1 base, with 7 bases left between them. Germline CDR1 SGHDT, CDR2 YYEEEE. This CDR3 is built from 14 residues. CDR3 protein: CASSLVGSNQPQHF. CDR3 in DNA: TGTGCCAGCAGCTTAGTAGGGAGCAATCAGCCCCAGCATTTT.

This clonotype was found many times. V usage is TRBV9 and J usage is TRBJ1-1; D gene uncertain. The CDR3 length is 14 residues. CDR1 SGDLS and CDR2 YYNGEE come from the germline V gene. Trimming stripped 0 bases from V and 1 base from J, with 7 bases between. The CDR3 spells CASSVAPGNTEAFF. Written as DNA, the CDR3 is TGTGCCAGCAGCGTAGCCCCTGGGAACACTGAAGCTTTCTTT.

This clonotype was observed many times. This chain uses TRBV11-2 with TRBJ2-6; TRBD1 might be the D (6 bases). Germline V gene lookup returns CDR1 SGHAT and CDR2 FQNNGV. V was shortened by 5 bases and J by 3 bases, with 11 bases between the two germline ends. CDR3 length equals 15 residues. Here the CDR3 DNA reads TGTGCCAGCAGCCGTCAGGGGTTTGGGGCCAACGTCCTGACTTTC. It yields the protein CASSRQGFGANVLTF.

This clonotype was seen ten or more times. V usage is TRBV5-6 and J usage is TRBJ1-6, with a weak D call TRBD1 (5 bases). Germline V gene sequence: CDR1 SGHDT, CDR2 YYEEEE. The V and J ends lost 0 bases and 7 bases respectively, with 11 bases between them. The CDR3 spans 15 residues. This chain's CDR3 is CASSLGQGGNSPLHF. As DNA, the CDR3 is TGTGCCAGCAGCTTGGGGCAGGGCGGAAATTCACCCCTCCACTTT.